This TCR beta chain was captured in a study of shared clonotypes between healthy human individuals. Looking at the study overall: Per donor, CD8 memory used one plate, CD8 naive used two, CD4 memory used three and CD4 naive used three.

Germline V gives CDR1 LNHDA, CDR2 SQIVND (reference sequence). Trimming cost V 8 bases and J 7 bases, with 12 bases left between them. The CDR3 extends over 12 amino acids. Assay used: immunoSEQ multiplex PCR; TCRdb lists only in-frame clones, some missing. The sample lists millions of clones, around 94% occurring once. This receptor was taken from a man aged 18 to 30 in good health. Input material: naive CD4+ T cells sorted from blood. Subset in this sample: CD45RA+ positively selected. The gene calls are TRBV19 and TRBJ2-1; D gene uncertain. The CDR3 protein is CASLDRRNEQFF. CDR3 bases: TGTGCCAGTCTTGACCGGCGGAATGAGCAGTTCTTC.